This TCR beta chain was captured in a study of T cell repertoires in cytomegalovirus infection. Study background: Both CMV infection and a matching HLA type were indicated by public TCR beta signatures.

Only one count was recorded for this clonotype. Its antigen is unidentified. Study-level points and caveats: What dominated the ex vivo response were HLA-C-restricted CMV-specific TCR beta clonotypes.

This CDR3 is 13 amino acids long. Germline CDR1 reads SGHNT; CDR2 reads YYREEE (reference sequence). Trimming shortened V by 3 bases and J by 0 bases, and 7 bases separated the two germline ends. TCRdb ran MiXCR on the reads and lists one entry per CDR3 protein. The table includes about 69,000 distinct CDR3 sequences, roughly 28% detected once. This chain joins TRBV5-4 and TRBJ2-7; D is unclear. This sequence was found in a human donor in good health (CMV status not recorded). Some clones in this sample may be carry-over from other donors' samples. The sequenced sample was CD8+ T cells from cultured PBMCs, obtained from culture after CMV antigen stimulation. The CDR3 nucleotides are TGTGCCAGCAGCTCGAGCCACTCCTACGAGCAGTACTTC. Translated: CASSSSHSYEQYF. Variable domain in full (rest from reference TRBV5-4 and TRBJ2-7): ETGVTQSPTHLIKTRGQQVTLRCSSQSGHNTVSWYQQALGQGPQFIFQYYREEENGRGNFPPRFSGLQFPNYSSELNVNALELDDSALYLCASSSSHSYEQYFGPGTRLTVT.